This T cell receptor (beta chain) was sequenced for a study of T cells in Graves' hyperthyroidism and ophthalmopathy. Study-wide points: In blood, most of the thyroid clonotypes expanded above 0.001 were also present.

Amplified TCR beta CDR3 regions came from RNA transcripts. The TCR CDR3 was amplified in a first-round RT-PCR using the HTBI primer set. TCRdb used MiXCR to reprocess the multiplex PCR reads, holding one entry per CDR3 protein. The table has approximately 430,000 distinct CDR3 sequences, around 14% seen once; the top ten hold about 7.7%. Comments on this clonotype: The antigen is undetermined.

V lost 4 bases and J lost 1, with 17 bases in between. The V gene's germline CDR1 is SGHAT and CDR2 FQNNGV. The length of the CDR3 is 18 residues. PBMCs were collected from a 10 ml volume of fresh peripheral blood. The sequencing input was blood. The clonotype originates from a young woman with Graves' hyperthyroidism. This chain joins TRBV11-2 and TRBJ2-6, with D tentatively TRBD1 or TRBD2 (5 bases each). The chain's CDR3 is CASSSPGRGLSGANVLTF. CDR3 nucleotide sequence: TGTGCCAGCAGCTCGCCGGGACGGGGTCTATCTGGGGCCAACGTCCTGACTTTC.